This record covers a single TCR beta chain. Original data processing: How many nucleated cells were present was estimated from reference gene primer amplification. TCRdb's table, derived via immunoSEQ multiplex PCR, lists solely in-frame clones and lacks some. V and J calls and clone size come straight from that table; D and trimming were deduced from the DNA. Of 150,000 or so clones listed, roughly 81% are singletons. This sample was taken from a study of blood T cell repertoires in COVID-19. Study background: Acute and convalescent COVID-19 samples came from the United States, Italy and Spain. The analysed material was cDNA or gDNA that came from T cells, B-cell-depleted T cells, or PBMCs.

The ends lost 4 bases at V and 0 bases at J; junction bases unmatched: 6. Looked up from germline, CDR1 is SGHNT and CDR2 is YENEEA. The CDR3 is 16 residues long. The rearrangement uses TRBV11-3 and TRBJ1-3; 7 bases are shared with TRBD1. The clonotype comes from a man aged 35 to 55 who had recovered from COVID-19. Sequencing was carried out using peripheral blood. The CDR3 spells CASSSRGTSSGNTIYF. The CDR3 bases are TGTGCCAGCAGCTCCAGGGGGACCAGCTCTGGAAACACCATATATTTT.